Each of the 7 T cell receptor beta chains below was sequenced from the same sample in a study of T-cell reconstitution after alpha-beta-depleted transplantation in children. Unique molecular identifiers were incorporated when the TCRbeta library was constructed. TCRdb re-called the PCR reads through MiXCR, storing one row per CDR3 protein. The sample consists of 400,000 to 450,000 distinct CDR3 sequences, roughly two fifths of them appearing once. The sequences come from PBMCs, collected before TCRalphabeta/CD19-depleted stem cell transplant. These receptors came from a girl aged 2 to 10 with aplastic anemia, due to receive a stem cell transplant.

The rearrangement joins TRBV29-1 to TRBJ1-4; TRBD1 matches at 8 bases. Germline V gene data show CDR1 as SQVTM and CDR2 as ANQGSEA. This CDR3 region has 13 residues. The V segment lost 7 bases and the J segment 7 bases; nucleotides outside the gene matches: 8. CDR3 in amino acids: CSGRMTGVEKLFF. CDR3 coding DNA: TGCAGCGGCCGGATGACAGGGGTTGAAAAACTGTTTTTT.

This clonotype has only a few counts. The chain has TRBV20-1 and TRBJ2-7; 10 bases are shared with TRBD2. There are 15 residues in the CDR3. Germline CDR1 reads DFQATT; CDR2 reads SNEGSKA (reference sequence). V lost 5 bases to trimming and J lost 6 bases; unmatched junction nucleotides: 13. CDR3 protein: CSADPFSGRNGEQYF. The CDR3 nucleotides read TGCAGTGCTGACCCATTTAGCGGGAGGAATGGCGAGCAGTACTTC.

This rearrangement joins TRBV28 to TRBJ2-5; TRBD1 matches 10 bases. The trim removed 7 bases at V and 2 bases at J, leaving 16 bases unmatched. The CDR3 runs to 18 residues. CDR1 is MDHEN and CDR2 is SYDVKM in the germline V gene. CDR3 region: CASTIGTGAFRGQETQYF. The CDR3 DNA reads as TGTGCCAGCACCATCGGGACAGGGGCCTTCCGGGGGCAAGAGACCCAGTACTTC.

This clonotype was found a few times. The CDR3: CASSRDRGYQPQHF. The CDR3 DNA sequence: TGTGCCAGCAGTAGGGACAGGGGCTATCAGCCCCAGCATTTT. The chain recombines TRBV6-1 with TRBJ1-5; 10 bases line up with TRBD1. Germline values: CDR1 MNHNS, CDR2 SASEGT. The V gene end was trimmed by 5 bases and the J gene end by 5 bases; junction bases not matched to a gene: 3. CDR3 length: 14 residues.

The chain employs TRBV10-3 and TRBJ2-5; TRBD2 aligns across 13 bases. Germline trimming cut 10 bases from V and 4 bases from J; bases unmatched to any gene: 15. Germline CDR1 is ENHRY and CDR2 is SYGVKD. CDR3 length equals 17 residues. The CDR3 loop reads CATDNGLAGAPGETQYF. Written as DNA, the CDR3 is TGTGCCACCGACAATGGACTAGCGGGAGCCCCAGGAGAGACCCAGTACTTC.

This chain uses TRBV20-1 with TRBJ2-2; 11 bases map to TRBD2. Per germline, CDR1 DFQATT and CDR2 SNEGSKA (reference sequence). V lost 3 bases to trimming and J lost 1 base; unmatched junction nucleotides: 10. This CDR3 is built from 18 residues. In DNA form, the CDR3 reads TGCAGTGCTAGGGGACGGACTAGCGGGTATTTGAACACCGGGGAGCTGTTTTTT. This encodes CSARGRTSGYLNTGELFF.

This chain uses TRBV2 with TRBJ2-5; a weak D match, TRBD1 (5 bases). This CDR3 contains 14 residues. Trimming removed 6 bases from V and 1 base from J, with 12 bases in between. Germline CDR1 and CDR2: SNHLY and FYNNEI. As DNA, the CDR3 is TGTGCCAGCAGCCCACAGGCGTCCCAAGAGACCCAGTACTTC. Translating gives CASSPQASQETQYF.